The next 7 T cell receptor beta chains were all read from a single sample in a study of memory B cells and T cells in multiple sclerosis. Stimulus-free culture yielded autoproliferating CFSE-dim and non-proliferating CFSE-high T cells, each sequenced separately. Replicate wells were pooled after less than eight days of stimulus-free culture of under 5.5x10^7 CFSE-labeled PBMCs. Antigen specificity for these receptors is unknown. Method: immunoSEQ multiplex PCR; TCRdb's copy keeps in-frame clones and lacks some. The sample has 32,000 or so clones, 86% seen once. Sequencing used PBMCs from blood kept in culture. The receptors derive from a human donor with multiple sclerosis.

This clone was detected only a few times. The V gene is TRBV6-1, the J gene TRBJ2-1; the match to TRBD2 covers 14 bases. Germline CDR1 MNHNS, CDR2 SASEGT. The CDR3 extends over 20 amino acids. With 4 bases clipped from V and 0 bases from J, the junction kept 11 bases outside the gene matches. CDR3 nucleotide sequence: TGTGCCAGCAGTGGAAATCCCGGGACTAGCGGGAGCCTCTCCTACAATGAGCAGTTCTTC. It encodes CASSGNPGTSGSLSYNEQFF.

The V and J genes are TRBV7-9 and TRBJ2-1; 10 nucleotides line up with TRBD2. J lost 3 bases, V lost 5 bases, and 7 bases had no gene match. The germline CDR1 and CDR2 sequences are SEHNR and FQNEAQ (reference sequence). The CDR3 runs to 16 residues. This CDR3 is CASSIGTSDYYNEQFF. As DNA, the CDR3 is TGTGCCAGCAGCATAGGGACTAGCGACTACTACAATGAGCAGTTCTTC.

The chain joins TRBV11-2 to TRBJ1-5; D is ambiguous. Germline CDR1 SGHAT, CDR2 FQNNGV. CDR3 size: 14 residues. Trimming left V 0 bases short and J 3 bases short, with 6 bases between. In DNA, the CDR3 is TGTGCCAGCAGCTTAGATTTTTCCAATCAGCCCCAGCATTTT. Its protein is CASSLDFSNQPQHF.

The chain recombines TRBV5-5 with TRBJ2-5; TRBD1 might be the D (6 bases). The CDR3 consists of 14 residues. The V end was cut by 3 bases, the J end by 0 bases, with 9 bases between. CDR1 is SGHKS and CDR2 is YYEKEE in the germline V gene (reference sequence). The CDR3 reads CASSSYRDQETQYF. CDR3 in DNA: TGTGCCAGCAGCTCATACAGGGACCAAGAGACCCAGTACTTC.

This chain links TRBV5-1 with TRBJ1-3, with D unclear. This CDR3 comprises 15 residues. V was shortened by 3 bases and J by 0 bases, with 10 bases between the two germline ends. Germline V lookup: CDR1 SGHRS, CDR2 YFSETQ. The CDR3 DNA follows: TGCGCCAGCAGCTCTGGACGGATCTCTGGAAACACCATATATTTT. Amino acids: CASSSGRISGNTIYF.

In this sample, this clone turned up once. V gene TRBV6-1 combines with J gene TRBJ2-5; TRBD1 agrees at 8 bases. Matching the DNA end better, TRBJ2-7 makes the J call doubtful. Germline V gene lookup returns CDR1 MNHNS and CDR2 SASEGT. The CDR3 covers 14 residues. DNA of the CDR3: TGTGCCAGCAGTCAACAGGGGGATTTCTACGAGCAGTACTTC. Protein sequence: CASSQQGDFYEQYF.

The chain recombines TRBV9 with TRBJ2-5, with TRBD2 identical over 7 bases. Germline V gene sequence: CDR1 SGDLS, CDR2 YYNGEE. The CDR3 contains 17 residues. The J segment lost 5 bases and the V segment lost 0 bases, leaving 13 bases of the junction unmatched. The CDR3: CASSVGLLADGGETQYF. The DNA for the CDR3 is TGTGCCAGCAGCGTAGGTTTGCTAGCGGACGGGGGGGAGACCCAGTACTTC.